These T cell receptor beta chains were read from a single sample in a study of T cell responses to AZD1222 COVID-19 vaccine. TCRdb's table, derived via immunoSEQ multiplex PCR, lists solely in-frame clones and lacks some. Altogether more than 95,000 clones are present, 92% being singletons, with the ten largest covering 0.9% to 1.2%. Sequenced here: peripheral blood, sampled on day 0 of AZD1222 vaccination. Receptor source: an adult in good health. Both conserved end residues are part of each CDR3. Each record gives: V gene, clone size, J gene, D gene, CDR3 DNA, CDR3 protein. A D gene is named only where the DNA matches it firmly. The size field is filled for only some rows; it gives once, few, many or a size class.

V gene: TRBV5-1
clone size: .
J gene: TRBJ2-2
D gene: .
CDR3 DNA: TGCGCCAGCAGCGTTGGACAGCTAAACACCGGGGAGCTGTTTTTT
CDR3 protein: CASSVGQLNTGELFF

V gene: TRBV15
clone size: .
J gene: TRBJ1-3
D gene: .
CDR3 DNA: TGTGCCACCAGCAGAGAGGGGTATTCAGGAAACACCATATATTTT
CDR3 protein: CATSREGYSGNTIYF

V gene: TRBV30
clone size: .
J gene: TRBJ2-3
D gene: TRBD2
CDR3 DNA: TGTGCCTGGAGTAGGGGGACTAGCCTCACAGATACGCAGTATTTT
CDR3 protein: CAWSRGTSLTDTQYF

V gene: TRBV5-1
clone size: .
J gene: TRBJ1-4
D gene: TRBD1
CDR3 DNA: TGCGCCAGCAGCGGTACAGGGGTAACTAATGAAAAACTGTTTTTT
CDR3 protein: CASSGTGVTNEKLFF

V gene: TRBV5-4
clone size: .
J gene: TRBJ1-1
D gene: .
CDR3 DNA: TGTGCCAGCAGCGACCCGCACAGGGAATCGAACACTGAAGCTTTCTTT
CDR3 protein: CASSDPHRESNTEAFF

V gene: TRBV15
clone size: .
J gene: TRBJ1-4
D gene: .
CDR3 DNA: TGTGCCACCAGCAGAGACAGGGGATGGGATGAAAAACTGTTTTTT
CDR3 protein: CATSRDRGWDEKLFF

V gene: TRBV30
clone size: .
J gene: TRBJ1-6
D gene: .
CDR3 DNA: TGTGCCTGGGCGAACTCGGGGAGCTCCTATAATTCACCCCTCCACTTT
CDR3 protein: CAWANSGSSYNSPLHF

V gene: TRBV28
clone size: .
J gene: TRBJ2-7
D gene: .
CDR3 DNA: TGTGCCAGCAGTTTAAGCCACAGGGTTGGCGAGCAGTACTTC
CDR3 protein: CASSLSHRVGEQYF

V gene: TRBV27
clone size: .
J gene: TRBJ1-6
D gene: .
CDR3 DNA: TGTGCCAGCAGTAGGGCAGGGGTGTCTGTTTTAAGTAATTCACCCCTCCACTTT
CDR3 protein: CASSRAGVSVLSNSPLHF

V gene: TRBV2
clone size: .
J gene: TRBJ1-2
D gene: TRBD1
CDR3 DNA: TGTGCCAGCCTCCCCGGACAGGGTCTCAACTATGGCTACACCTTC
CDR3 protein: CASLPGQGLNYGYTF

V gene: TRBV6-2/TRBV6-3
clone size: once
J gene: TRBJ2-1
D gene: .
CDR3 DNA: TGTGCCAGCAGTTACCTGGCGGGCTCCTACAATGAGCAGTTCTTC
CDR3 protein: CASSYLAGSYNEQFF

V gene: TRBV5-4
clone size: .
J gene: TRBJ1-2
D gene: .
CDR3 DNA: TGTGCCAGCAGCCCTTCTGCCTCAGAGGGCTACACCTTC
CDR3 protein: CASSPSASEGYTF

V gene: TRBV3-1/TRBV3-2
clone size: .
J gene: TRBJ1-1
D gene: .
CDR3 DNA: TGTGCCAGCAGCCAGGGGACCGCCACTGAAGCTTTCTTT
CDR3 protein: CASSQGTATEAFF

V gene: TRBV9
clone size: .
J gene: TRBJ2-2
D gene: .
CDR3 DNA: TGTGCCAGCAGCGTAGTAAGTCGGGGTTTGTCCGGGGAGCTGTTTTTT
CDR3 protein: CASSVVSRGLSGELFF

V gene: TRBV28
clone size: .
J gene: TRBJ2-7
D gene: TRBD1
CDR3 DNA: TGTGCCAGCGGGACAGGTTGGGGCTACGAGCAGTACTTC
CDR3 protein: CASGTGWGYEQYF

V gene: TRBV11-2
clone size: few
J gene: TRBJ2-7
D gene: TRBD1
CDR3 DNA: TGTGCCAGCAGCTTAGAGCCGGGACAGGGGGCCCTTTCCTACGAGCAGTACTTC
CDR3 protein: CASSLEPGQGALSYEQYF

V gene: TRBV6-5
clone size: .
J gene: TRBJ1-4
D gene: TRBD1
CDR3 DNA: TGTGCCAGCAGGGTATTCCAGGGGGGTGAAAAACTGTTTTTT
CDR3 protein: CASRVFQGGEKLFF

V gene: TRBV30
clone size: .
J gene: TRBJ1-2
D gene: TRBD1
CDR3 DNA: TGTGCCAGACACAGGGGCCGAGGCTATGGCTACACCTTC
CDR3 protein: CARHRGRGYGYTF

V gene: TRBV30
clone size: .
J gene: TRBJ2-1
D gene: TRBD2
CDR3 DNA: TGTGCCTGGAGTGCTAGCGGGAGCAGCTCCTACAATGAGCAGTTCTTC
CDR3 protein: CAWSASGSSSYNEQFF

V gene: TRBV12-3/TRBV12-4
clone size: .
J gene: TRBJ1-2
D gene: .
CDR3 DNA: TGTGCCAGCAGTTTATGGGGTAACTATGGCTACACCTTC
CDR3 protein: CASSLWGNYGYTF

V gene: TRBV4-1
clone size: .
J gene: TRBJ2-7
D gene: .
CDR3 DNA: TGCGCCAGCAGCCAGACACCTGATCTCTACGAGCAGTACTTC
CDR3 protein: CASSQTPDLYEQYF

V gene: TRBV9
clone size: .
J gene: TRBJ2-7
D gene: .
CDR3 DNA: TGTGCCAGCAGCGTAGCTGCAGGGGTCCACGAGCAGTACTTC
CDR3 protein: CASSVAAGVHEQYF

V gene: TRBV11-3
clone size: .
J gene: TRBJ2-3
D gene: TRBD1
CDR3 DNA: TGTGCCAGCAGCCCAACCCGGGGTAGGGGACAGGGGGCTATAGATACGCAGTATTTT
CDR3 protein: CASSPTRGRGQGAIDTQYF

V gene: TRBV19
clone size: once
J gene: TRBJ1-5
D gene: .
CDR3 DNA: TGTGCCAGTAACAGGGTAGGCAATCAGCCCCAGCATTTT
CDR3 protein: CASNRVGNQPQHF

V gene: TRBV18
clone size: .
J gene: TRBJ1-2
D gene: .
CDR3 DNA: TGTGCCAGCTCACCCGGGGAGCCCTATGGCTACACCTTC
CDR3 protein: CASSPGEPYGYTF

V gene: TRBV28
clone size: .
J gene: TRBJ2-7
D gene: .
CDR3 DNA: TGTGCCAGCAGTCCAAACTACGAGCAGTACTTC
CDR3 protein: CASSPNYEQYF

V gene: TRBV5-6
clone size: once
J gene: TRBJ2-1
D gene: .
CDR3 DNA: TGTGCCAGCAGCTTGGGCCCGGGGGAGCAGTTCTTC
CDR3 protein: CASSLGPGEQFF

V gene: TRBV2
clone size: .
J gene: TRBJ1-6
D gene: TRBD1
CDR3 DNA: TGTGCCAGCAGTCCTTTGACAGGGGGATCACCCCTCCACTTT
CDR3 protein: CASSPLTGGSPLHF

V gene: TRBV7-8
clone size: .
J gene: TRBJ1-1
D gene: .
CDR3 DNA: TGTGCCAGCAGCTTAATCGGCAACACTGAAGCTTTCTTT
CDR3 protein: CASSLIGNTEAFF

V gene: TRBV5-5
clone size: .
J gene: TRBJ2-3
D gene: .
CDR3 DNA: TGTGCCAGCAGCTTTTGGATGGGGGACACTAGCACAGATACGCAGTATTTT
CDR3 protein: CASSFWMGDTSTDTQYF

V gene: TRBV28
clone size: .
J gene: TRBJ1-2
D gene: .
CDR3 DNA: TGTGCCAGCAGTCCTTCGAGCTATGGCTACACCTTC
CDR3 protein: CASSPSSYGYTF

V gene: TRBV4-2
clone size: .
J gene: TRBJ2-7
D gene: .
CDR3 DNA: TGTGCCAGCAGCCAAGAAGGCGGGCTAACCTACGAGCAGTACTTC
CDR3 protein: CASSQEGGLTYEQYF

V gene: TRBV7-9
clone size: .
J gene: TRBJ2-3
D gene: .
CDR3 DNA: TGTGCCAGCAGCCCCGCTTGGGACACGCAGTATTTT
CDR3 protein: CASSPAWDTQYF